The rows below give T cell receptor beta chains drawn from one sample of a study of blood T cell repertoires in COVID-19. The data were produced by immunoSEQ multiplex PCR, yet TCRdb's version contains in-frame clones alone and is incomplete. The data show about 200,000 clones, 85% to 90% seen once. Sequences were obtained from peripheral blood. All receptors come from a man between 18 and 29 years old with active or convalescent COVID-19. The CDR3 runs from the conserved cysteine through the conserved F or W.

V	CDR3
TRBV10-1	CASSLDRGGTEAFF
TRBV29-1	CSAGAVNNEKLFF
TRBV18	CASSVGARFVPEAFF
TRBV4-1	CASSQDGDSYNEQFF
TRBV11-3	CASSLDHEGGMQFF
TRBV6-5	CASSYSRGWETQYF
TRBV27	CASRQDWSSYNEQFF
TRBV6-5	CASSRGQGENTIYF
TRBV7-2	CASSARVLYGYTF
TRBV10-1	CASSEPTGSKNYGYTF
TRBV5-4	CASSLEGAANYGYTF
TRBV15	CATSRGSFAGGHNEQFF
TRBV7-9	CASSADRGNSPLHF
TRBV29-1	CSSSSGPDGYTF
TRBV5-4	CASGVAGNTYEQYF
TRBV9	CASSAGGGANYGYTF
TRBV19	CASSIRGSDTGELFF
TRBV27	CASSLRRGGPYEQYF
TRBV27	CASSPNTGELFF
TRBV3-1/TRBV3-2	CASRGQGLFAEQYF
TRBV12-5	CASGFGTGNQPQHF
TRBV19	CASSITGVGTEAFF
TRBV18	CASSPMGQHYEQYF
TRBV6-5	CASRPGQGFYEQYF